The sequence of this TCR beta chain was determined in a study of OX40 agonist ivuxolimab in advanced cancers. Autoimmune disease history or systemic immunosuppression led to patient exclusion. The sampling schedule covered blood at baseline, cycle 4 day 1, and cycle 7 day 1. CDR1 SEHNR and CDR2 FQNEAQ come from the germline V gene (reference sequence). V was clipped by 0 bases and J by 4 bases, with 15 bases between them. CDR3 length: 16 residues. Clones were read by immunoSEQ multiplex PCR, and TCRdb kept only the in-frame ones, dropping some. This table holds 30,000 to 35,000 clones, 89% found once.

The TCR was taken from an adult with an advanced solid tumor such as melanoma, head and neck, liver or kidney cancer. The material was CD4+ or CD8+ T cells sorted from blood, obtained in a trial of the OX40 agonist ivuxolimab. The chain uses TRBV7-9 and TRBJ1-1; D is ambiguous. The CDR3 loop is CASSLAMGFWSTEAFF. For the CDR3, the DNA is TGTGCCAGCAGCTTAGCGATGGGGTTCTGGAGCACTGAAGCTTTCTTT.